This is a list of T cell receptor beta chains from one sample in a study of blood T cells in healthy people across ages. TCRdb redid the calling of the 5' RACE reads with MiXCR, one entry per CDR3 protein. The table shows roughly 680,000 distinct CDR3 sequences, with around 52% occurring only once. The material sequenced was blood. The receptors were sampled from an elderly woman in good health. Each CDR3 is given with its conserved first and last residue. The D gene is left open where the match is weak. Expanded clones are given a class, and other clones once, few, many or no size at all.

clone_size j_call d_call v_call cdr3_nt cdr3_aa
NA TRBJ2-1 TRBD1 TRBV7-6 TGTGCCAGCAGCTTAGTTGGACAGGGGGCGTTTGATGAGCAGTTCTTC CASSLVGQGAFDEQFF
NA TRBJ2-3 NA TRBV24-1 TGTGCCGCTGGTGGGGAAACAGATACGCAGTATTTT CAAGGETDTQYF
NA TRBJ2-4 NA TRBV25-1 TGTGCCAGCAGTGAAGGGTTGGGGGCGAAAAACATTCAGTACTTC CASSEGLGAKNIQYF
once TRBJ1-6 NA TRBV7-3 TGTGCCAGCAGCTCCGCTCACCCTAATTCACCCCTCCACTTT CASSSAHPNSPLHF
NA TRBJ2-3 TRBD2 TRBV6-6 TGTGCCAGCAGTGCCAGCCCCGGGACTAGGACCGATACGCAGTATTTT CASSASPGTRTDTQYF
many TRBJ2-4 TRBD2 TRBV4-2 TGTGCCAGCAGCCAAGATAATGGACTAGCGGGAGGCCTAGCCAAAAACATTCAGTACTTC CASSQDNGLAGGLAKNIQYF
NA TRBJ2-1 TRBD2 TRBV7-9 TGTGCCAGCAGCAAAGCGGGGGGGCGAAATGAGCAGTTCTTC CASSKAGGRNEQFF
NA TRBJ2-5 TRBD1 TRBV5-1 TGCGCCGGCAGTCGGACAGGGAACCAAGAGACCCAGTACTTC CAGSRTGNQETQYF
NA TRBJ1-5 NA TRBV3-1 TGTGCCAGCAGCTTGGGGCAGCATAGCAATCAGCCCCAGCATTTT CASSLGQHSNQPQHF
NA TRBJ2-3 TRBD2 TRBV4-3 TGCGCCAGCAGCCAAGAGCACGGGGGGAGAACAGATACGCAGTATTTT CASSQEHGGRTDTQYF
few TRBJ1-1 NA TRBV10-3 TGTGCCATCAGTGATTCGGGGGCTGAAGCTTTCTTT CAISDSGAEAFF
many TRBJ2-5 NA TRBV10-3 TGTGCCATCAGTGCAGGCGAAGAGACCCAGTACTTC CAISAGEETQYF
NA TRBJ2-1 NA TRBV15 TGTGCCACCAGCAGAGTCGGGACTTCCTACAATGAGCAGTTCTTC CATSRVGTSYNEQFF
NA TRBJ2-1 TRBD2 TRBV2 TGTGCCACCAGGAGTCCGGGACTAGCGGGGGATAATGAGCAGTTCTTC CATRSPGLAGDNEQFF
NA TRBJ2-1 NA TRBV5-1 TGCGCCAGCAGCTTGGCGGGCAGGGGCTCCTACAATGAGCAGTTCTTC CASSLAGRGSYNEQFF
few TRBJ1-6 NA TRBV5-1 TGCGCCAGCAGGAGGGATAATTCACCCCTCCACTTT CASRRDNSPLHF
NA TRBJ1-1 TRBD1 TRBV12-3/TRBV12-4 TGTGCCAGCAGCCAAACCAGGGGGCGAAGGACTGAAGCTTTCTTT CASSQTRGRRTEAFF